The 23 T cell receptor beta chains reported below all come from one sample, sequenced in a study of CD8 T cells in ankylosing spondylitis. Study outcomes and limitations: What appeared characteristic of ankylosing spondylitis blood was a TCR beta motif of eight highly homologous variants.

Antigens for these TCRs are unknown. TCRdb processed the 5' RACE reads anew with MiXCR; each CDR3 protein has one entry. The sample lists hundreds of thousands of distinct CDR3 sequences; roughly 12% were seen once. The sample comprised blood, either unsorted or a sorted T cell fraction (not recorded which). The receptor set was obtained from a male donor with ankylosing spondylitis.

The table lists this clonotype with a few counts. The gene calls are TRBV20-1 and TRBJ2-3, with 8 bases identical to TRBD2. V was pared by 0 bases and J by 5 bases, with 10 bases of the junction left unmatched. The CDR3 consists of 16 residues. Germline-derived CDR1 and CDR2 are DFQATT and SNEGSKA (reference sequence). The CDR3 is CSARDPLAGGVDTQYF. The CDR3 bases are TGCAGTGCTAGAGATCCCCTTGCGGGGGGTGTAGATACGCAGTATTTT.

This clonotype has ten or more counts. Here the CDR3 reads CATSRDRLLRAHNEQFF. The CDR3 DNA sequence: TGTGCCACCAGCAGAGACCGTCTGTTGCGTGCCCACAATGAGCAGTTCTTC. The chain recombines TRBV15 with TRBJ2-1; the D is unclear. V was pared by 0 bases and J by 5 bases, with 17 bases between. Germline V gives CDR1 LNHNV, CDR2 YYDKDF (reference sequence). CDR3 length: 17 amino acids.

The V call is TRBV6-4, the J call TRBJ2-2; 14 bases map to TRBD2. Germline V CDR1 and CDR2: MRHNA, SNTAGT. V dropped 10 bases and J dropped 3; count of bases not matched to a gene: 22. This CDR3 has 21 residues. The CDR3 sequence is CATTRRSPTSGRARDTGELFF. CDR3 coding DNA: TGTGCCACCACCCGAAGGTCCCCGACTAGCGGGAGGGCCCGGGACACCGGGGAGCTGTTTTTT.

This sequence joins TRBV4-1 and TRBJ1-1; tentatively, D is TRBD1 (6 bases). Trimming took off 1 base at V and 8 bases at J, with 17 bases between the two ends. The CDR3 has 15 residues. Looked up from germline, CDR1 is MGHRA and CDR2 is YSYEKL. CDR3 bases: TGCGCCAGCAGCCAAGGGGGGGCTGGCAGGGTAGAAGCTTTCTTT. Protein sequence: CASSQGGAGRVEAFF.

This clonotype was counted only a few times. The chain has TRBV24-1 and TRBJ2-1; no clear D. The CDR3 runs 14 residues. The germline CDR1 and CDR2 sequences are KGHDR and SFDVKD. V was pared by 1 base and J by 6 bases, with 9 bases between. For the CDR3, the DNA is TGTGCCACCAGTGATTTCCAGCGAAGCAATGAGCAGTTCTTC. Protein sequence: CATSDFQRSNEQFF.

This chain joins TRBV5-1 and TRBJ1-1, with D unresolved. Germline CDR1 reads SGHRS; CDR2 reads YFSETQ. This CDR3 contains 14 residues. The ends were cut back, 0 bases at V and 2 bases at J, with 8 bases in the middle. The CDR3 is CASSLDHGNTEAFF. The CDR3 DNA is TGCGCCAGCAGCTTGGACCACGGTAACACTGAAGCTTTCTTT. Using reference TRBV5-1 and TRBJ1-1 for the parts outside the CDR3, the full variable domain is KAGVTQTPRYLIKTRGQQVTLSCSPISGHRSVSWYQQTPGQGLQFLFEYFSETQRNKGNFPGRFSGRQFSNSRSEMNVSTLELGDSALYLCASSLDHGNTEAFFGQGTRLTVV.

This clonotype was counted only a few times. The chain employs TRBV4-3 and TRBJ2-6; D is unclear. Germline V gene lookup returns CDR1 LGHNA and CDR2 YSLEER. The CDR3 runs to 17 residues. V lost 3 bases and J 1 base, leaving 13 bases between the germline ends. DNA of the CDR3: TGCGCCAGCAGCCACTTCGGGCTCCAGTCTGGGGCCAACGTCCTGACTTTC. Amino acid sequence: CASSHFGLQSGANVLTF.

J is TRBJ2-1 and V is TRBV20-1; D remains ambiguous. Per the germline V gene, CDR1 is DFQATT and CDR2 is SNEGSKA (reference sequence). The CDR3 is made up of 10 amino acids. The CDR3 DNA is TGCAGCCGAGATGGCCGAGAGCAGTTCTTC. The encoded protein is CSRDGREQFF.

The chain carries TRBV7-2 and TRBJ2-1; D is possibly TRBD1 or TRBD2 (5 bases each). The germline V gene encodes CDR1 SGHTA and CDR2 FQGNSA. The CDR3 is made up of 13 amino acids. Trimming took off 2 bases at V and 9 bases at J, with 11 bases between the two ends. CDR3 residues: CASSLSGGVEQFF. In nucleotides, the CDR3 is TGTGCCAGCAGCTTATCTGGGGGAGTTGAGCAGTTCTTC.

The chain employs TRBV30 and TRBJ2-1; D unclear. CDR1 GTSNPN and CDR2 SVGIG come from the germline V gene (reference sequence). CDR3 length: 13 amino acids. Trimming removed 0 bases from V and 3 bases from J, with 6 bases in between. The DNA of the CDR3 is TGTGCCTGGAGTGTAGGAATCTACAATGAGCAGTTCTTC. Translated, it gives CAWSVGIYNEQFF.

This sequence joins TRBV20-1 and TRBJ1-5; D might be TRBD1 (5 bases). Germline loops: CDR1 DFQATT, CDR2 SNEGSKA (reference sequence). The V gene lost 8 bases and the J gene lost 0 bases, with 11 bases spanning the gap. CDR3 length: 13 amino acids. For the CDR3, the DNA is TGCAGTTCAAGGGGAGATAGCAATCAGCCCCAGCATTTT. This translates into CSSRGDSNQPQHF.

The chain combines TRBV6-2 or TRBV6-3 with TRBJ1-6; TRBD1 matches 7 bases. Germline trimming cut 4 bases from V and 10 bases from J; bases unmatched to any gene: 10. In germline, CDR1 is MNHEY, CDR2 SVGEGT. This CDR3 contains 15 residues. The CDR3 coding sequence is TGTGCCAGCAGTTCCCCTGGACAGGCCGGCTCACCCCTCCACTTT. Amino acid sequence: CASSSPGQAGSPLHF.

This clonotype was counted a few times. The chain's CDR3 is CASSFDLWPGTQYF. DNA of the CDR3: TGTGCCAGCAGCTTCGATCTGTGGCCCGGAACCCAGTACTTC. This rearrangement joins TRBV7-8 to TRBJ2-5; D gene unclear. The length of the CDR3 is 14 residues. Germline lookup yields CDR1 SGHVS and CDR2 FQNEAQ. V was trimmed by 3 bases and J by 8 bases, leaving 16 bases between them.

The chain recombines TRBV7-2 with TRBJ2-4; D remains ambiguous. Germline loops: CDR1 SGHTA, CDR2 FQGNSA. CDR3 length: 16 amino acids. V gave up 5 bases and J gave up 0 bases, with 14 bases separating them. This CDR3 reads CASSVGFFAAKNIQYF. The CDR3 DNA is TGTGCCAGCAGCGTGGGGTTTTTCGCAGCCAAAAACATTCAGTACTTC.

This rearrangement joins TRBV7-2 to TRBJ2-3; TRBD2 aligns across 9 bases. Looked up from germline, CDR1 is SGHTA and CDR2 is FQGNSA. This CDR3 has 16 residues. The V gene end was trimmed by 0 bases and the J gene end by 2 bases; junction bases not matched to a gene: 3. CDR3 in amino acids: CASSLASSGVTDTQYF. The CDR3 coding sequence is TGTGCCAGCAGCTTAGCTTCTAGCGGGGTCACAGATACGCAGTATTTT.

CDR3 region: CASSVVSFETQYF. In DNA form, the CDR3 reads TGTGCCAGCAGCGTAGTGTCTTTCGAGACCCAGTACTTC. The chain has TRBV9 and TRBJ2-5; D ambiguous. The CDR3 loop spans 13 amino acids. The germline gives CDR1 SGDLS, CDR2 YYNGEE. V was cut by 0 bases and J by 5 bases, with 8 bases left in between.

This clonotype was detected many times. This chain connects TRBV20-1 to TRBJ2-7; 11 bases fit TRBD2. The CDR3 extends over 15 amino acids. Germline V gene lookup returns CDR1 DFQATT and CDR2 SNEGSKA (reference sequence). V trimming: 0 bases; J trimming: 2 bases; junction bases outside the gene matches: 3. The CDR3 spells CSARDLGLAAYEQYF. For the CDR3, the DNA is TGCAGTGCTAGAGATTTGGGACTAGCGGCCTACGAGCAGTACTTC.

This clonotype appeared many times. The chain joins TRBV11-1 to TRBJ2-1; D gene unclear. V was trimmed by 5 bases and J by 4 bases, leaving 9 bases between them. The germline V gene encodes CDR1 SGHAT and CDR2 FQDESV (reference sequence). The CDR3 loop spans 13 amino acids. The CDR3 nucleotides are TGTGCCAGCAGCCCACGTCTATACAATGAGCAGTTCTTC. This gives the protein CASSPRLYNEQFF.

This chain links TRBV6-1 with TRBJ1-6; perhaps TRBD1 as D (5 bases). The V end was cut by 7 bases, the J end by 5 bases, with 15 bases between. Germline-derived CDR1 and CDR2 are MNHNS and SASEGT. There are 15 residues in the CDR3. The CDR3 spells CASTRDLGNNSPLHF. The CDR3 DNA is TGTGCCAGCACTCGGGACCTTGGGAATAATTCACCCCTCCACTTT.

The chain has TRBV2 and TRBJ2-7; D not resolved. The CDR3 is made up of 11 amino acids. Germline CDR1 reads SNHLY; CDR2 reads FYNNEI. With 3 bases removed from V and 7 bases from J, the gap between germline ends came to 7 bases. The CDR3 DNA reads as TGTGCCAGCAGTGAGATAGGGGAGCAGTACTTC. Protein: CASSEIGEQYF.

The CDR3 bases are TGCAGCGTTGTTCAGGGACCAAGAGAGACCCAGTACTTC. Its translation is CSVVQGPRETQYF. The chain has TRBV29-1 and TRBJ2-5; D possibly matches TRBD1 or TRBD2 (5 bases each). This CDR3 is built from 13 residues. With 4 bases removed from V and 4 bases from J, the gap between germline ends came to 13 bases. Germline-derived CDR1 and CDR2 are SQVTM and ANQGSEA.

This clonotype was detected ten times or more. The V gene is TRBV20-1, the J gene TRBJ2-7, with D hard to call. Germline CDR1 reads DFQATT; CDR2 reads SNEGSKA (reference sequence). V was trimmed by 1 base and J by 3 bases, leaving 4 bases between them. CDR3 length: 11 amino acids. The CDR3: CSARVDYEQYF. The CDR3, as DNA: TGCAGTGCTAGAGTTGACTACGAGCAGTACTTC.

The chain joins TRBV7-9 to TRBJ2-3; no firm D call. The CDR3 totals 16 residues. Per germline, CDR1 SEHNR and CDR2 FQNEAQ (reference sequence). V lost 1 base and J lost 2, with 13 bases in between. CDR3 DNA: TGTGCCAGCAGCTTAGGGGCAGCCTATTCCACAGATACGCAGTATTTT. Protein: CASSLGAAYSTDTQYF. Looking up the rest from reference TRBV7-9 and TRBJ2-3 gives the full variable domain: DTGVSQNPRHKITKRGQNVTFRCDPISEHNRLYWYRQTLGQGPEFLTYFQNEAQLEKSRLLSDRFSAERPKGSFSTLEIQRTEQGDSAMYLCASSLGAAYSTDTQYFGPGTRLTVL.